The entry below gives a single TCR beta chain sequence along with its context. Its antigen is as yet unknown. CDR1 SNHLY and CDR2 FYNNEI come from the germline V gene. Trimming took off 7 bases at V and 7 bases at J, with 17 bases between the two ends. This CDR3 is 14 amino acids long. The data were taken from a study of type 1 regulatory T cells. Study overall: T-allo10 is an in vitro-generated, Tr1-enriched CD4 T cell product specific for alloantigen.

TCRdb reanalysed the reads using MiXCR and keeps one entry per CDR3 protein. The sample has 20,000 or so distinct CDR3 sequences, less than 50% seen once; the top ten hold 4.5% to 5.5%. Input material: cultured T cells, either the whole culture or a sorted T cell fraction (not recorded which). This chain links TRBV2 with TRBJ2-1, with a weak D call TRBD2 (5 bases). The sequence was obtained from a human donor in good health. This CDR3 is CASNKGSRRNEQFF. The CDR3 DNA sequence: TGTGCCAGCAACAAGGGAAGCAGGAGGAATGAGCAGTTCTTC.